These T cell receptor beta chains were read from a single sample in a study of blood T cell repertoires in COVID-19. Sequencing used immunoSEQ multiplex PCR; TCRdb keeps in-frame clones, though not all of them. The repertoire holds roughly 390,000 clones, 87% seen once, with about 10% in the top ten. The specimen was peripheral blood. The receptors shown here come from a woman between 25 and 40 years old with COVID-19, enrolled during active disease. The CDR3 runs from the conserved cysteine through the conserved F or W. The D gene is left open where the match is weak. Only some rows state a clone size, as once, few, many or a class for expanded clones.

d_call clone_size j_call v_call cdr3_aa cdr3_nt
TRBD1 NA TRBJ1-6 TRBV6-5 CASSYSTGGTPLHF TGTGCCAGCAGTTACTCAACAGGGGGCACACCCCTCCACTTT
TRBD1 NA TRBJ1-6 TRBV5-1 CASSLRDRGSPLHF TGCGCCAGCAGCCTCCGGGACAGGGGTTCACCCCTCCACTTT
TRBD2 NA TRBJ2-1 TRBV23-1 CASNPAGVGRLNEQFF TGCGCCAGCAACCCAGCGGGAGTGGGTAGACTGAATGAGCAGTTCTTC
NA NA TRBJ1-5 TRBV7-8 CASSPGAVGNQPQHF TGTGCCAGCAGCCCAGGGGCGGTTGGCAATCAGCCCCAGCATTTT
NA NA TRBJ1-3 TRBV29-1 CSVANSRRNTIYF TGCAGCGTTGCGAATTCCCGGCGGAACACCATATATTTT
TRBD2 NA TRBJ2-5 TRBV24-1 CATSDLREEGETQYF TGTGCCACCAGTGATTTGCGGGAGGAGGGAGAGACCCAGTACTTC
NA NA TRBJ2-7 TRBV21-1 CASSKIGRGYEQYF TGTGCCAGCAGCAAAATCGGCAGGGGTTACGAGCAGTACTTC
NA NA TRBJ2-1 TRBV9 CASSVAGEAYNEQFF TGTGCCAGCAGCGTAGCGGGGGAGGCCTACAATGAGCAGTTCTTC
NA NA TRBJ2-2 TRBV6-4 CASGSTGPNTGELFF TGTGCCAGCGGATCAACAGGGCCGAACACCGGGGAGCTGTTTTTT
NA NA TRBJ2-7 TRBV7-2 CASRPPGQAYEQYF TGTGCCAGCAGACCCCCGGGACAAGCCTACGAGCAGTACTTC
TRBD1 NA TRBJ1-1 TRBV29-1 CSGRTGEGYTEAFF TGCAGTGGCAGGACAGGGGAGGGGTACACTGAAGCTTTCTTT
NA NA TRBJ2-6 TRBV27 CASSPGGNGANVLTF TGTGCCAGCAGTCCAGGGGGGAATGGGGCCAACGTCCTGACTTTC
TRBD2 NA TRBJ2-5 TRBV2 CASSEARLAGGFETQYF TGTGCCAGCAGTGAAGCGCGACTAGCGGGAGGGTTTGAGACCCAGTACTTC
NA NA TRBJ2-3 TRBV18 CASSPAGGAADTQYF TGTGCCAGCTCACCAGCTGGAGGGGCGGCAGATACGCAGTATTTT
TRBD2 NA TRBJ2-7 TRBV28 CASSQGLAGVNSYEQYF TGTGCCAGCAGTCAAGGACTAGCGGGAGTAAACTCCTACGAGCAGTACTTC
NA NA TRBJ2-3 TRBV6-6 CASSGGPTDTQYF TGTGCCAGCAGCGGGGGGCCCACAGATACGCAGTATTTT
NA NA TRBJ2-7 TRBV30 CAWSPGSYEQYF TGTGCCTGGAGTCCGGGGTCCTACGAGCAGTACTTC
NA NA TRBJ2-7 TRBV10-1 CASSEWVGEGYEQYF TGCGCCAGCAGTGAATGGGTGGGAGAAGGCTACGAGCAGTACTTC
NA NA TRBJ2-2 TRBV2 CASSALVRNTGELFF TGTGCCAGCAGTGCACTAGTACGGAACACCGGGGAGCTGTTTTTT
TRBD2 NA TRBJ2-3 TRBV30 CAWSGFGGDRTDTQYF TGTGCCTGGAGTGGGTTTGGGGGGGATCGCACAGATACGCAGTATTTT
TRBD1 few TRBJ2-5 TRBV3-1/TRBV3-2 CASSQDIGGETQYF TGTGCCAGCAGCCAAGATATAGGGGGCGAGACCCAGTACTTC
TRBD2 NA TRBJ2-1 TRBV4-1 CASSRLGGTSGKNEQFF TGCGCCAGCAGCCGGCTAGGGGGGACTAGCGGGAAGAATGAGCAGTTCTTC
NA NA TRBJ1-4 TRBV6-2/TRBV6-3 CASSSTALGRDEKLFF TGTGCCAGCAGTTCAACCGCCCTCGGCAGGGATGAAAAACTGTTTTTT
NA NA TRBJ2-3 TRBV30 CAWIRPAGTDTQYF TGTGCCTGGATAAGGCCAGCGGGCACAGATACGCAGTATTTT
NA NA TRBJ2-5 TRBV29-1 CSVEPQGTQYF TGCAGCGTTGAACCACAGGGGACCCAGTACTTC
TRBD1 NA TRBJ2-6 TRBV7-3 CASSPTGAHSGANVLTF TGTGCCAGCAGCCCCACAGGGGCCCACTCTGGGGCCAACGTCCTGACTTTC
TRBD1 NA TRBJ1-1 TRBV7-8 CASSRDRGRTEAFF TGTGCCAGCAGCCGGGACAGGGGGCGGACTGAAGCTTTCTTT
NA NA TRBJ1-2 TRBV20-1 CSAGGRRGYTF TGCAGTGCCGGCGGCCGAAGGGGCTACACCTTC
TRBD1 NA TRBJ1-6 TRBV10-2 CASSLQGVGSPLHF TGCGCCAGCAGTCTACAGGGGGTTGGGTCACCCCTCCACTTT
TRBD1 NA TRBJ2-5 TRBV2 CASSPVSGGQETQYF TGTGCCAGCAGTCCCGTCTCAGGGGGCCAAGAGACCCAGTACTTC
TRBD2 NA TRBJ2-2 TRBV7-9 CASVEGLAGPTGELFF TGTGCCAGTGTCGAGGGACTAGCGGGCCCCACCGGGGAGCTGTTTTTT
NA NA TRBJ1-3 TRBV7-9 CASSLTGSSGNTIYF TGTGCCAGCAGCCTGACAGGTTCGTCTGGAAACACCATATATTTT
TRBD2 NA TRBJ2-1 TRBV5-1 CASSSGGDEQFF TGCGCCAGCAGCTCCGGGGGGGATGAGCAGTTCTTC
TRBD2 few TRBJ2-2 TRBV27 CASRAGGAGELFF TGTGCCAGCAGGGCCGGGGGGGCCGGGGAGCTGTTTTTT
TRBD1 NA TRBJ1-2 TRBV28 CASSSPGTGPGYTF TGTGCCAGCAGCTCTCCCGGGACAGGGCCCGGCTACACCTTC
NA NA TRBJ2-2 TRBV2 CASSLGRVANTGELFF TGTGCCAGCTCTCTGGGGCGCGTCGCGAACACCGGGGAGCTGTTTTTT
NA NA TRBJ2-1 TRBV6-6 CASGGQSSYNEQFF TGTGCCAGCGGTGGACAGAGCTCCTACAATGAGCAGTTCTTC
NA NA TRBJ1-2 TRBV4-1 CASSQDSDSSTYGYTF TGCGCCAGCAGCCAAGATTCGGACAGTTCAACCTATGGCTACACCTTC
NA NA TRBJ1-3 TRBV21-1 CASSKVGTGSGNTIYF NA
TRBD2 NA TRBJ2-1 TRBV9 CASSRGLAGGLSSYNEQFF TGTGCCAGCAGCCGTGGACTAGCGGGAGGCCTAAGCTCCTACAATGAGCAGTTCTTC
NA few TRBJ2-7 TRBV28 CASSSVQGYSYEQYF TGTGCCAGCAGCTCGGTACAGGGTTATTCCTACGAGCAGTACTTC
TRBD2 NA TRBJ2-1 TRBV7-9 CASSGGGTSEDEQFF TGTGCCAGCAGCGGAGGCGGGACTAGCGAGGATGAGCAGTTCTTC
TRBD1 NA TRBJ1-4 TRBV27 CASQRGQGRVEKLFF TGTGCCAGCCAAAGGGGACAGGGCCGGGTTGAAAAACTGTTTTTT
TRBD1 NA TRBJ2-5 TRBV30 CAWSPGTGLETQYF TGTGCCTGGAGTCCCGGGACAGGGCTGGAGACCCAGTACTTC
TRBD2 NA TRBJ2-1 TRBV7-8 CASSLEGVGRSRYNEQFF TGTGCCAGCAGCTTAGAAGGGGTCGGGAGGTCGCGCTACAATGAGCAGTTCTTC
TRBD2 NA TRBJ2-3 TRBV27 CASSLWASGSVTQYF TGTGCCAGCAGTTTATGGGCTAGCGGGAGTGTTACGCAGTATTTT
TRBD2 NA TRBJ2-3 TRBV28 CASRGTGGWRDTQYF TGTGCCAGCAGGGGGACGGGGGGATGGAGAGATACGCAGTATTTT
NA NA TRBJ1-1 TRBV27 CASSLSHGTEAFF TGTGCCAGCAGTTTAAGTCACGGGACTGAAGCTTTCTTT
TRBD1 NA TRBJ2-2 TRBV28 CASSPLQGLGTGELFF TGTGCCAGCAGTCCACTACAGGGGCTTGGCACCGGGGAGCTGTTTTTT
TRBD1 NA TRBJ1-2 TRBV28 CASSHQTGYNYGYTF TGTGCCAGCAGTCACCAGACAGGGTATAACTATGGCTACACCTTC